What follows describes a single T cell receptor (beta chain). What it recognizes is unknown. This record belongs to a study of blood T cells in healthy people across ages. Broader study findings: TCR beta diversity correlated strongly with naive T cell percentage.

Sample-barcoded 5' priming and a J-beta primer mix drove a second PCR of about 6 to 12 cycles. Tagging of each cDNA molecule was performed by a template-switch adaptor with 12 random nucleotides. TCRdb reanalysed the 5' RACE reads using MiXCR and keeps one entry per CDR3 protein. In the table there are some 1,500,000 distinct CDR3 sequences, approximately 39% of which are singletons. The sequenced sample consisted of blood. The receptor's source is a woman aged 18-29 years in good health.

CDR3 coding DNA: TGTGCCAGCAGTGAATATGCAGGGCTCGGCTACACCTTC. Translated: CASSEYAGLGYTF. V gene TRBV25-1 combines with J gene TRBJ1-2; perhaps TRBD1 as D (5 bases). V lost 0 bases and J lost 8, with 10 bases in between. CDR3 length: 13 amino acids. Per the germline V gene, CDR1 is MGHDK and CDR2 is SYGVNS.